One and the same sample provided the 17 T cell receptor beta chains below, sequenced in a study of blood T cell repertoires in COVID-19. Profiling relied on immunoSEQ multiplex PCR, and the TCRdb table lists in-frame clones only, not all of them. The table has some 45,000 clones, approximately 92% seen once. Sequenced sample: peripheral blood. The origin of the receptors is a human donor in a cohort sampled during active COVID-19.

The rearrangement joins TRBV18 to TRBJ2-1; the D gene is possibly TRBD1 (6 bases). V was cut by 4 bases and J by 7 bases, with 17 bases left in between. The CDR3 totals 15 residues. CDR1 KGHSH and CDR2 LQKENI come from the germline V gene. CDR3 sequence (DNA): TGTGCCAGCTCACGCACCCCGAATGACAGGAATGAGCAGTTCTTC. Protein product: CASSRTPNDRNEQFF.

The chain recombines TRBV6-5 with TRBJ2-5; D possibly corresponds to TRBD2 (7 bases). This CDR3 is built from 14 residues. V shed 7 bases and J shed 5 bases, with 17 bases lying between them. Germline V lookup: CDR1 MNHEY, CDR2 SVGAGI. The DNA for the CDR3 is TGTGCCAGCACCATGGGGGGGCTGTTCGAGACCCAGTACTTC. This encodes CASTMGGLFETQYF.

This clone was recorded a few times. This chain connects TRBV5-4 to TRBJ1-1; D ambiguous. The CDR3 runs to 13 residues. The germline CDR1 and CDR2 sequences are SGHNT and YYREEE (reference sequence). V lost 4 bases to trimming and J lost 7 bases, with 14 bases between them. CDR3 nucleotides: TGTGCCAGCAGCCACTTCCAGGAGGGTGAAGCTTTCTTT. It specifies CASSHFQEGEAFF.

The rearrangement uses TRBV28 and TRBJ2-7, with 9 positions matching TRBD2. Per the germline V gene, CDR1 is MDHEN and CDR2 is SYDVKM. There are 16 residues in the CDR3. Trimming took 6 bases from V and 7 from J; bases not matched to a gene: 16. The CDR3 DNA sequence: TGTGCCAGCAGCGTTCCGGGTAGCGGGAGATCCAGGGAGCAGTACTTC. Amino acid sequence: CASSVPGSGRSREQYF.

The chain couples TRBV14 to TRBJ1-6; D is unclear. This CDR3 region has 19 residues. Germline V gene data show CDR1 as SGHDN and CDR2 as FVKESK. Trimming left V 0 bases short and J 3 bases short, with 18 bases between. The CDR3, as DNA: TGTGCCAGCAGCCAAGATAGAAGACGGAGGATAAACTATAATTCACCCCTCCACTTT. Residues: CASSQDRRRRINYNSPLHF. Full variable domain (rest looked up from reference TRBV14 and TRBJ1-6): EAGVTQFPSHSVIEKGQTVTLRCDPISGHDNLYWYRRVMGKEIKFLLHFVKESKQDESGMPNNRFLAERTGGTYSTLKVQPAELEDSGVYFCASSQDRRRRINYNSPLHFGNGTRLTVT.

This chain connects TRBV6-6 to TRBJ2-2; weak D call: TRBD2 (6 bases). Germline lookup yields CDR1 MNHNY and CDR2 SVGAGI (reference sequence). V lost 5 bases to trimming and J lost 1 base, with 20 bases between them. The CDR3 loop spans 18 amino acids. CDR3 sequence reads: CASSQPGLGAGNTGELFF. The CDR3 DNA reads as TGTGCCAGCAGTCAACCGGGACTCGGGGCGGGGAACACCGGGGAGCTGTTTTTT.

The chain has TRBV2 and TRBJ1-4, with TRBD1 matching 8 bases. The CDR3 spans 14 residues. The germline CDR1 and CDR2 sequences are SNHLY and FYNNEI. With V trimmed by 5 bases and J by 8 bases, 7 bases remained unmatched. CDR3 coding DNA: TGTGCCAGCAGTTGGACAGGGACGTGGGAAAAACTGTTTTTT. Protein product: CASSWTGTWEKLFF.

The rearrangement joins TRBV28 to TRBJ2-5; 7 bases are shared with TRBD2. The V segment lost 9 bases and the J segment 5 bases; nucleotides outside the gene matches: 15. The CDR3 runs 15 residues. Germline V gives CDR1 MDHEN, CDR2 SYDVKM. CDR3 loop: CASTAVGGVQETQYF. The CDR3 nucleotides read TGTGCCAGTACCGCGGTGGGAGGGGTTCAGGAGACCCAGTACTTC.

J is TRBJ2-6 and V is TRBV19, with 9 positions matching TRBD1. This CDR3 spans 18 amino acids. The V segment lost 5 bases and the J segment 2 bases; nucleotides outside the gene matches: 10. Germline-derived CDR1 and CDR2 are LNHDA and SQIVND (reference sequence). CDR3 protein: CASSRPGTGLTGANVLTF. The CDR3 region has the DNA TGTGCCAGTAGTCGCCCCGGGACAGGGTTAACTGGGGCCAACGTCCTGACTTTC. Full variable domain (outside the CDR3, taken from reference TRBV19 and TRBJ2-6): DGGITQSPKYLFRKEGQNVTLSCEQNLNHDAMYWYRQDPGQGLRLIYYSQIVNDFQKGDIAEGYSVSREKKESFPLTVTSAQKNPTAFYLCASSRPGTGLTGANVLTFGAGSRLTVL.

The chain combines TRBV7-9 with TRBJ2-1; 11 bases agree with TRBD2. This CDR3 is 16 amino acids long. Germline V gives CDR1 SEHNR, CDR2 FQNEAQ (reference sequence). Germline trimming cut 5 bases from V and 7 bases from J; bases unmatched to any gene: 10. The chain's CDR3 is CASSPSGRTTRNEQFF. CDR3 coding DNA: TGTGCCAGCAGCCCTAGCGGGAGGACTACCCGAAATGAGCAGTTCTTC.

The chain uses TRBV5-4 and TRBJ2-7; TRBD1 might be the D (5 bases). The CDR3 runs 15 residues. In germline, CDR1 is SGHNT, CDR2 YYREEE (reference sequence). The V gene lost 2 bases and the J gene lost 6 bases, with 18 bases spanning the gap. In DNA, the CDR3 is TGTGCCAGCAGCTTCTGGGGCGCTGCGCGTGGCGAGCAGTACTTC. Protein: CASSFWGAARGEQYF.

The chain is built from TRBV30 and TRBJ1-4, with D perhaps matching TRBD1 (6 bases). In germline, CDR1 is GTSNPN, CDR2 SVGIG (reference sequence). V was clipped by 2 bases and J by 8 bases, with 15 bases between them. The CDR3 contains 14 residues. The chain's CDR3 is CAWSLTGNGEKLFF. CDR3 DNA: TGTGCCTGGAGTCTAACAGGGAACGGAGAAAAACTGTTTTTT. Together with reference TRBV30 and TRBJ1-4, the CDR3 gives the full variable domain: SQTIHQWPATLVQPVGSPLSLECTVEGTSNPNLYWYRQAAGRGLQLLFYSVGIGQISSEVPQNLSASRPQDRQFILSSKKLLLSDSGFYLCAWSLTGNGEKLFFGSGTQLSVL.

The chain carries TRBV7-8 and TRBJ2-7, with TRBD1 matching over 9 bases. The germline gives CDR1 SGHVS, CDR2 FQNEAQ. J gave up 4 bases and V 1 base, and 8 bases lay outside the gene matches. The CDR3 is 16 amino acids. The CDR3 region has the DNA TGTGCCAGCAGCTTAGGTCCGGGACAGGGAATTTACGAGCAGTACTTC. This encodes CASSLGPGQGIYEQYF. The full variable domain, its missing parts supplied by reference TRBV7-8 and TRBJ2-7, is GAGVSQSPRYKVAKRGQDVALRCDPISGHVSLFWYQQALGQGPEFLTYFQNEAQLDKSGLPSDRFFAERPEGSVSTLKIQRTQQEDSAVYLCASSLGPGQGIYEQYFGPGTRLTVT.

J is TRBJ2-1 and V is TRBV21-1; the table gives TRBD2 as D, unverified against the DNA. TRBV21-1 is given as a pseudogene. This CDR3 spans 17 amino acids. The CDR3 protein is CASSKRRRECTYNEQFF. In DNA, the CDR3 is TGTGCCAGCAGCAAGAGGCGCCGGGAGTGTACCTACAATGAGCAGTTCTTC.

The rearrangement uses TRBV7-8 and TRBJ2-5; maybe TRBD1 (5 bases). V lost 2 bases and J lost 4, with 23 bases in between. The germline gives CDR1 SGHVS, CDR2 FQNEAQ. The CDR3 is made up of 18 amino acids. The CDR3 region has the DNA TGTGCCAGCAGCTTACTGGGATTTGGGGCAGGTCGGTCAGAGACCCAGTACTTC. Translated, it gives CASSLLGFGAGRSETQYF.

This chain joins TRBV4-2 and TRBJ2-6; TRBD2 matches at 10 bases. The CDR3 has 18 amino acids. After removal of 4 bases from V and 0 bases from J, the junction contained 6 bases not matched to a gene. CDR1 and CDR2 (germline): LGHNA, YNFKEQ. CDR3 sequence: CASSLGLAVLSGANVLTF. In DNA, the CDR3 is TGTGCCAGCAGCCTTGGACTAGCGGTTCTCTCTGGGGCCAACGTCCTGACTTTC.

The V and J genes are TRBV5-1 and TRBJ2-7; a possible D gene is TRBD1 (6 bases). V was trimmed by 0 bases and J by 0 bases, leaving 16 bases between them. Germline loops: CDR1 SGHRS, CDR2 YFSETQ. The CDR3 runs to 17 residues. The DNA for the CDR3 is TGCGCCAGCAGCTTGGCTCCCCCAGGGGTTTCCTCCTACGAGCAGTACTTC. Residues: CASSLAPPGVSSYEQYF.